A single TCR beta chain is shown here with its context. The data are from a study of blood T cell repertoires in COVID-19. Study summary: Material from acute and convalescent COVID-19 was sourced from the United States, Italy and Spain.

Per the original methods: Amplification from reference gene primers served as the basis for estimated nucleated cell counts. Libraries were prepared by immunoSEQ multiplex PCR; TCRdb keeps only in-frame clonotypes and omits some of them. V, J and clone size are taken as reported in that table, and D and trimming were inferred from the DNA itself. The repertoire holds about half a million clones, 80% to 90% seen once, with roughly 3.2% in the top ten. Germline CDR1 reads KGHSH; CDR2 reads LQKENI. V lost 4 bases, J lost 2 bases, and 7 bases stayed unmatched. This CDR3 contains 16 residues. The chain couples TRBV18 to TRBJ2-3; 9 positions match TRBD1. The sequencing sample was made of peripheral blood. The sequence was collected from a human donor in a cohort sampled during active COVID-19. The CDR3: CASSLWTGDPTDTQYF. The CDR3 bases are TGTGCCAGCTCACTCTGGACAGGGGACCCCACAGATACGCAGTATTTT.